The clone carrying this T cell receptor (beta chain) came up a few times. The sample comes from a study of blood T cell repertoires in COVID-19. Sequencing used immunoSEQ multiplex PCR; TCRdb keeps in-frame clones, though not all of them. This repertoire shows over 200,000 clones, 75% to 85% found once; its top ten account for about 2.1%. In germline, CDR1 is SGHTA, CDR2 FQGNSA. Between the trimmed V and J ends, which lost 4 bases and 3 bases, there was a span of 12 bases. This CDR3 spans 14 amino acids. Sequencing input: peripheral blood. The source is a man in his forties who had recovered from COVID-19. The chain links TRBV7-2 to TRBJ1-2, with D possibly TRBD1 on 6 matching bases. The CDR3 protein is CASSSRQAHYGYTF. CDR3 DNA: TGTGCCAGCAGCTCCAGACAGGCGCACTATGGCTACACCTTC.